The 27 T cell receptor beta chains below all came from one sample that was sequenced in a study of T cells in Graves' hyperthyroidism and ophthalmopathy. Amplification of TCR beta CDR3 regions was performed using RNA transcripts as template. Initially, a first-round RT-PCR of the TCR CDR3 employed the HTBI primer set. TCRdb reprocessed the multiplex PCR reads with MiXCR, giving one entry per CDR3 protein. The table has about 700,000 distinct CDR3 sequences, 11% to 15% seen once. The material sequenced was blood. The receptor source for this set is a woman aged 18-29 years with Graves' hyperthyroidism.

This clonotype was counted many times. V and J are TRBV3-1 and TRBJ2-1; 7 bases are a match to TRBD2. CDR1 is LGHDT and CDR2 is YNNKEL in the germline V gene (reference sequence). The V segment lost 2 bases and the J segment 8 bases; nucleotides outside the gene matches: 15. The length of the CDR3 is 17 residues. CDR3 in amino acids: CASSQLGWTSISDEQFF. The CDR3 DNA follows: TGTGCCAGCAGCCAATTGGGTTGGACTAGTATTAGCGATGAGCAGTTCTTC.

The chain recombines TRBV19 with TRBJ2-2, with 11 positions matching TRBD1. CDR1 is LNHDA, CDR2 SQIVND, per germline (reference sequence). Trimming cost V 2 bases and J 6 bases; bases outside gene matches: 8. This CDR3 has 17 residues. CDR3 nucleotide sequence: TGTGCCAGTAGTATATCCCGGGACAGGGGGTTCGCCGGGGAGCTGTTTTTT. This translates into CASSISRDRGFAGELFF.

On this clonotype: A much larger clone differs from this one at a single base, so this may be a read error. This chain connects TRBV30 to TRBJ2-1, with 8 bases identical to TRBD1. In germline, CDR1 is GTSNPN, CDR2 SVGIG (reference sequence). The J segment lost 10 bases and the V segment lost 2 bases, leaving 10 bases of the junction unmatched. CDR3 size: 14 residues. The CDR3 reads CAWSFGQGGHEQFF. The CDR3 DNA reads TGTGCCTGGAGTTTCGGACAGGGAGGCCACGAGCAGTTCTTC.

This clonotype is a singleton in its sample. The V gene is TRBV5-1, the J gene TRBJ1-1; D uncertain. CDR1 SGHRS and CDR2 YFSETQ come from the germline V gene. Trimming cost V 0 bases and J 6 bases, with 9 bases left between them. The CDR3 is 13 residues long. The CDR3 spells CASSLVGMAEAFF. DNA for the CDR3: TGCGCCAGCAGCTTGGTGGGCATGGCTGAAGCTTTCTTT.

This clonotype was detected ten times or more. The chain uses TRBV30 and TRBJ1-3; D might be TRBD1 (5 bases). CDR3 length: 15 residues. The V gene lost 4 bases and the J gene lost 2 bases, with 15 bases spanning the gap. From germline, CDR1 is GTSNPN and CDR2 SVGIG (reference sequence). The CDR3 DNA follows: TGTGCCTGGACTTTATTCGGGGCAGCTGGAAACACCATATATTTT. The encoded protein is CAWTLFGAAGNTIYF.

This clonotype was observed a handful of times. This chain joins TRBV28 and TRBJ2-5; D remains unclear. This CDR3 contains 11 residues. Germline lookup yields CDR1 MDHEN and CDR2 SYDVKM. V was pared by 4 bases and J by 12 bases, with 12 bases between. In DNA form, the CDR3 reads TGTGCCAGCAGTTCCACCCACAGTGAGTACTTC. This translates into CASSSTHSEYF.

This clonotype has only a few counts. This chain joins TRBV2 and TRBJ2-2, with D possibly matching TRBD1 (6 bases). Germline V gene sequence: CDR1 SNHLY, CDR2 FYNNEI. The CDR3 length is 15 residues. V was clipped by 3 bases and J by 6 bases, with 14 bases between them. The CDR3 sequence: CASSEGASNPGELFF. CDR3 coding DNA: TGTGCCAGCAGTGAGGGGGCTAGCAACCCCGGGGAGCTGTTTTTT.

The chain recombines TRBV19 with TRBJ1-5; 7 nucleotides match TRBD1. From germline, CDR1 is LNHDA and CDR2 SQIVND (reference sequence). With 7 bases clipped from V and 2 bases from J, the junction kept 5 bases outside the gene matches. There are 14 residues in the CDR3. As DNA, the CDR3 is TGTGCCAGTACGGGACAGCCTGGCAATCAGCCCCAGCATTTT. Translated: CASTGQPGNQPQHF.

This clonotype was recorded many times. The V gene is TRBV4-1, the J gene TRBJ2-1, with a possible D match to TRBD2 (5 bases). Trimming stripped 0 bases from V and 9 bases from J, with 12 bases between. The CDR3 spans 14 residues. Germline V gene data show CDR1 as MGHRA and CDR2 as YSYEKL. The CDR3 loop is CASSQEGLRGEQFF. CDR3 DNA: TGCGCCAGCAGCCAAGAGGGTCTACGGGGTGAGCAGTTCTTC.

This clonotype has only a few counts. The chain has TRBV6-5 and TRBJ2-5; a weak D match, TRBD1 (6 bases). CDR1 is MNHEY and CDR2 is SVGAGI in the germline V gene. Trimming removed 0 bases at V and 2 bases at J, with 13 bases between. This CDR3 comprises 16 residues. Here the CDR3 DNA reads TGTGCCAGCAGTTACTCGACTCCGGACAGACAAGAGACCCAGTACTTC. This codes for CASSYSTPDRQETQYF.

This clonotype occurred many times. V and J are TRBV15 and TRBJ2-7; 9 bases map to TRBD2. Looked up from germline, CDR1 is LNHNV and CDR2 is YYDKDF (reference sequence). Unmatched junction bases numbered 12, after V lost 0 bases and J lost 6 bases. CDR3 length equals 17 residues. Here the CDR3 reads CATSRDPAGGPWGEQYF. CDR3 in DNA: TGTGCCACCAGCAGAGACCCCGCGGGAGGGCCTTGGGGCGAGCAGTACTTC.

This clonotype came up a few times. The chain links TRBV6-1 to TRBJ1-6; D ambiguous. The CDR3 is 12 amino acids. V dropped 6 bases and J dropped 9 bases, with 9 bases sitting between them. Germline CDR1 reads MNHNS; CDR2 reads SASEGT. In nucleotides, the CDR3 is TGTGCCAGCAGAGAGCCGGGTTCACCCCTCCACTTT. This encodes CASREPGSPLHF.

This clonotype was counted at least ten times. The chain uses TRBV15 and TRBJ2-1; 11 bases match TRBD2. From germline, CDR1 is LNHNV and CDR2 YYDKDF (reference sequence). CDR3 length: 15 residues. V lost 3 bases and J lost 5; bases outside the gene matches: 3. In DNA form, the CDR3 reads TGTGCCACCAGCAGCTCGACTAGCGGGGACAATGAGCAGTTCTTC. It encodes CATSSSTSGDNEQFF.

In this sample, this clonotype turned up many times. The genes are TRBV20-1 and TRBJ1-1; perhaps TRBD1 as D (5 bases). Trimming left V 0 bases short and J 5 bases short, with 13 bases between. From germline, CDR1 is DFQATT and CDR2 SNEGSKA (reference sequence). This CDR3 region has 14 residues. The CDR3 bases are TGCAGTGCTAGAGAACAGGTTGAGGGAACTGAAGCTTTCTTT. This translates into CSAREQVEGTEAFF.

This clonotype occurred many times. The V and J genes are TRBV20-1 and TRBJ2-7; 8 nucleotides match TRBD1. CDR1 and CDR2 (germline): DFQATT, SNEGSKA (reference sequence). The junction had 5 bases not matched to a gene; V was cut back by 3 bases and J by 1 base. The CDR3 runs to 14 residues. The CDR3 loop reads CSASVRTGSYEQYF. The DNA for the CDR3 is TGCAGTGCTAGCGTTAGGACAGGGTCCTACGAGCAGTACTTC.

The table lists this clonotype with a few counts. This chain uses TRBV24-1 with TRBJ2-3; D ambiguous. The CDR3 contains 14 residues. Germline assignment: CDR1 KGHDR and CDR2 SFDVKD. The germline V and J ends were trimmed by 6 bases and 2 bases, with 11 bases remaining between them. The DNA of the CDR3 is TGTGCCACCAGTCCACGGGCTGACACAGATACGCAGTATTTT. This encodes CATSPRADTDTQYF.

The chain employs TRBV20-1 and TRBJ2-7; no clear D. Trimming stripped 2 bases from V and 5 bases from J, with 13 bases between. From germline, CDR1 is DFQATT and CDR2 SNEGSKA (reference sequence). CDR3 length equals 13 residues. The CDR3 DNA reads TGCAGTGCTAGAAATCCGGGTGTGGACGAGCAGTACTTC. Its translation is CSARNPGVDEQYF.

The sample holds a few counts of this clonotype. V is TRBV27 and J is TRBJ2-7; no clear D. V dropped 0 bases and J dropped 6 bases, with 9 bases sitting between them. Per germline, CDR1 MNHEY and CDR2 SMNVEV (reference sequence). CDR3 length equals 13 residues. CDR3 nucleotide sequence: TGTGCCAGCAGTTTATCGTTAGGGTGCGAGCAGTACTTC. It is translated as CASSLSLGCEQYF.

This clonotype was picked up many times. The gene calls are TRBV18 and TRBJ1-4; 9 nucleotides align to TRBD1. V was clipped by 5 bases and J by 5 bases; unmatched bases: 6. There are 15 residues in the CDR3. Germline V gene sequence: CDR1 KGHSH, CDR2 LQKENI. The CDR3 spells CASSTSGTGNEKLFF. In nucleotides, the CDR3 is TGTGCCAGCTCAACATCCGGGACAGGGAATGAAAAACTGTTTTTT.

This chain joins TRBV13 and TRBJ2-1, with 12 bases lining up with TRBD1. In germline, CDR1 is PRHDT, CDR2 FYEKMQ (reference sequence). The ends lost 5 bases at V and 8 bases at J; junction bases unmatched: 10. The CDR3 totals 16 residues. The CDR3 protein is CASSPSRDRGQDEQFF. CDR3 DNA: TGTGCCAGCAGCCCCTCCCGGGACAGGGGGCAAGATGAGCAGTTCTTC. The variable domain in full, completed from reference TRBV13 and TRBJ2-1, reads AAGVIQSPRHLIKEKRETATLKCYPIPRHDTVYWYQQGPGQDPQFLISFYEKMQSDKGSIPDRFSAQQFSDYHSELNMSSLELGDSALYFCASSPSRDRGQDEQFFGPGTRLTVL.

This clonotype was counted many times. The chain has TRBV27 and TRBJ1-5, with D tentatively TRBD1 (5 bases). In germline, CDR1 is MNHEY, CDR2 SMNVEV (reference sequence). The CDR3 loop spans 16 amino acids. Trimming cost V 4 bases and J 2 bases, with 15 bases left between them. The CDR3 sequence is CASSSGQKDRNQPQHF. The CDR3 nucleotides are TGTGCCAGCAGTTCAGGACAAAAGGATCGCAATCAGCCCCAGCATTTT.

This clonotype has ten or more counts. The chain is built from TRBV24-1 and TRBJ2-1, with 7 bases aligning to TRBD2. V shed 3 bases, J shed 4 bases, and the junction held 8 bases outside the gene matches. The CDR3 runs 16 residues. CDR1 is KGHDR and CDR2 is SFDVKD in the germline V gene. The CDR3 here is CATSDPKAGSYNEQFF. CDR3 nucleotides: TGTGCCACCAGTGATCCTAAAGCGGGATCGTACAATGAGCAGTTCTTC.

The chain uses TRBV3-1 and TRBJ1-3; maybe TRBD1 (5 bases). Between the trimmed V and J ends, which lost 3 bases and 5 bases, there was a span of 11 bases. The germline CDR1 and CDR2 sequences are LGHDT and YNNKEL (reference sequence). The CDR3 runs 14 residues. CDR3 region: CASSQRDGRNTIYF. The CDR3 bases are TGTGCCAGCAGCCAGAGGGACGGCAGAAACACCATATATTTT.

The sample holds many counts of this clonotype. The rearrangement links TRBV7-9 to TRBJ1-1; D is unclear. CDR3 length: 15 amino acids. V was trimmed by 5 bases and J by 1 base, leaving 14 bases between them. Germline lookup yields CDR1 SEHNR and CDR2 FQNEAQ (reference sequence). The CDR3 reads CASSPQEFWNTEAFF. DNA of the CDR3: TGTGCCAGCAGCCCCCAGGAGTTCTGGAACACTGAAGCTTTCTTT.

This clonotype was seen at least ten times. The chain uses TRBV12-3 or TRBV12-4 and TRBJ1-4, with 12 bases fitting TRBD1. The CDR3 has 15 amino acids. Losses at the gene ends were 0 bases for V and 8 bases for J; bases not matched to a gene: 1. CDR3 sequence reads: CASSLAGTGGEKLFF. In DNA form, the CDR3 reads TGTGCCAGCAGTTTAGCGGGGACAGGGGGCGAAAAACTGTTTTTT.

This clonotype occurred many times. The chain recombines TRBV11-2 with TRBJ1-2, with a possible D match to TRBD1 (6 bases). Germline V gene sequence: CDR1 SGHAT, CDR2 FQNNGV. Trimming cost V 5 bases and J 2 bases, with 21 bases left between them. CDR3 length: 17 amino acids. This CDR3 is CASSKREGLTGNYGYTF. CDR3 DNA sequence: TGTGCCAGCAGCAAGCGGGAGGGGCTGACAGGAAACTATGGCTACACCTTC.

Many counts were recorded for this clonotype. This chain uses TRBV6-1 with TRBJ2-2; TRBD2 agrees at 7 bases. V shed 1 base, J shed 3 bases, and the junction held 8 bases outside the gene matches. The CDR3 covers 17 residues. Germline lookup yields CDR1 MNHNS and CDR2 SASEGT. The CDR3 is CASSEGRDYRDTGELFF. The CDR3 bases are TGTGCCAGCAGTGAAGGCCGGGACTATCGAGACACCGGGGAGCTGTTTTTT.